This is a list of T cell receptor beta chains from one sample in a study of blood T cell repertoires in COVID-19. TCRdb's copy holds only in-frame clones and misses some; the assay was immunoSEQ multiplex PCR. This sample carries 120,000 or so clones, approximately 80% of them seen once, and the ten largest clones take roughly 1.8%. Sequenced: peripheral blood. The receptors here all came from a man between 65 and 85 years old with acute or convalescent COVID-19. The CDR3 runs from the conserved cysteine through the conserved F or W. Fields, in order: V gene, D gene, J gene, clone size, CDR3 protein, CDR3 DNA. The D gene is left open where the match is weak. Clone size is stated in some rows and not others, as once, few, many or a class when expanded.

V: TRBV7-2; D: NA; J: TRBJ1-3; size: NA; CDR3: CASSLYLRSWGNTIYF; DNA: TGTGCCAGCAGCTTATATCTCAGATCGTGGGGAAACACCATATATTTT
V: TRBV15; D: TRBD2; J: TRBJ2-7; size: NA; CDR3: CATSRLAGGYEQYF; DNA: TGTGCCACCAGCAGACTAGCGGGGGGGTACGAGCAGTACTTC
V: TRBV5-1; D: NA; J: TRBJ1-4; size: NA; CDR3: CASSLAGEKLFF; DNA: TGCGCCAGCAGCTTGGCAGGGGAAAAACTGTTTTTT
V: TRBV6-5; D: NA; J: TRBJ2-7; size: NA; CDR3: CASTGYEQYF; DNA: TGTGCCAGTACAGGGTACGAGCAGTACTTC
V: TRBV24-1; D: TRBD2; J: TRBJ2-1; size: few; CDR3: CATSDPGLAGRHNEQFF; DNA: TGTGCCACCAGTGACCCCGGGCTAGCGGGGCGCCACAATGAGCAGTTCTTC
V: TRBV7-2; D: NA; J: TRBJ1-2; size: NA; CDR3: CASSPNPGGFNYGYTF; DNA: TGTGCCAGCAGCCCCAATCCCGGGGGGTTTAACTATGGCTACACCTTC
V: TRBV18; D: NA; J: TRBJ1-1; size: NA; CDR3: CASSPYQGMNTEAFF; DNA: TGTGCCAGCTCACCATACCAGGGAATGAACACTGAAGCTTTCTTT
V: TRBV5-1; D: TRBD1; J: TRBJ1-1; size: NA; CDR3: CASSKGAGTEAFF; DNA: TGCGCCAGCAGCAAGGGGGCAGGCACTGAAGCTTTCTTT
V: TRBV29-1; D: NA; J: TRBJ2-7; size: few; CDR3: CSVGDSQRSSYEQYF; DNA: TGCAGCGTTGGCGACAGTCAGCGAAGCTCCTACGAGCAGTACTTC
V: TRBV2; D: NA; J: TRBJ1-6; size: NA; CDR3: CASNPDWDNSPLHF; DNA: TGTGCCAGCAACCCGGACTGGGATAATTCACCCCTCCACTTT
V: TRBV15; D: TRBD1; J: TRBJ1-1; size: NA; CDR3: CATSTMRGGEAFF; DNA: TGTGCCACCAGCACGATGAGAGGGGGCGAAGCTTTCTTT
V: TRBV6-5; D: NA; J: TRBJ2-3; size: NA; CDR3: CASSPARGGDTQYF; DNA: TGTGCCAGCAGTCCTGCGAGGGGGGGAGATACGCAGTATTTT
V: TRBV6-6; D: TRBD1; J: TRBJ1-2; size: NA; CDR3: CASSPPSTGYEGYTF; DNA: TGTGCCAGCAGCCCACCTTCGACAGGGTATGAGGGCTACACCTTC
V: TRBV30; D: NA; J: TRBJ1-1; size: NA; CDR3: CAWSVPHRVNTEAFF; DNA: TGTGCCTGGAGTGTACCTCATCGAGTAAACACTGAAGCTTTCTTT
V: TRBV10-2; D: NA; J: TRBJ2-7; size: NA; CDR3: CASGEGLYEQYF; DNA: TGCGCCAGCGGAGAGGGACTCTACGAGCAGTACTTC
V: TRBV7-2; D: TRBD1; J: TRBJ2-7; size: once; CDR3: CASSLGPGTGGYEQYF; DNA: TGTGCCAGCAGCTTAGGTCCCGGGACAGGGGGGTACGAGCAGTACTTC
V: TRBV15; D: NA; J: TRBJ1-6; size: NA; CDR3: CATSGQRPNNSPLHF; DNA: TGTGCCACCAGCGGACAACGCCCGAATAATTCACCCCTCCACTTT
V: TRBV7-8; D: NA; J: TRBJ1-2; size: NA; CDR3: CASSLTSRRIPSVGYTF; DNA: TGTGCCAGCAGCTTAACTAGCCGTCGAATACCTAGCGTCGGCTACACCTTC
V: TRBV6-5; D: NA; J: TRBJ1-1; size: NA; CDR3: CASKPTASEAFF; DNA: TGTGCCAGCAAGCCGACAGCCTCTGAAGCTTTCTTT
V: TRBV5-1; D: NA; J: TRBJ2-5; size: NA; CDR3: CASSGWERRETQYF; DNA: TGCGCCAGCAGCGGTTGGGAGCGACGAGAGACCCAGTACTTC
V: TRBV5-5; D: NA; J: TRBJ1-1; size: NA; CDR3: CASSLFSENTEAFF; DNA: TGTGCCAGCAGCTTGTTCTCAGAGAACACTGAAGCTTTCTTT
V: TRBV7-2; D: NA; J: TRBJ1-6; size: NA; CDR3: CASRGDSPLHF; DNA: TGTGCCAGCAGAGGGGATTCACCCCTCCACTTT
V: TRBV28; D: NA; J: TRBJ1-1; size: few; CDR3: CASLAFRGAAEAFF; DNA: TGTGCCAGCCTAGCTTTTCGGGGGGCTGCTGAAGCTTTCTTT
V: TRBV10-2; D: NA; J: TRBJ2-7; size: NA; CDR3: CASSDGRGSYEQYF; DNA: TGCGCCAGCAGTGACGGAAGGGGATCCTACGAGCAGTACTTC
V: TRBV5-1; D: TRBD1; J: TRBJ2-7; size: NA; CDR3: CASSLLTGQGDGEQYF; DNA: TGCGCCAGCAGCTTACTTACGGGACAGGGGGACGGTGAGCAGTACTTC
V: TRBV4-1; D: NA; J: TRBJ1-2; size: NA; CDR3: CASSQESGQNYGYTF; DNA: TGCGCCAGCAGCCAAGAATCCGGACAGAACTATGGCTACACCTTC
V: TRBV4-1; D: NA; J: TRBJ1-5; size: once; CDR3: CASSQVLRGDLGQPQHF; DNA: TGCGCCAGCAGCCAAGTCCTTCGGGGGGACTTGGGACAGCCCCAGCATTTT
V: TRBV27; D: TRBD1; J: TRBJ2-7; size: NA; CDR3: CASSTGGEQYF; DNA: TGTGCCAGCAGTACAGGGGGCGAGCAGTACTTC
V: TRBV6-6; D: NA; J: TRBJ1-4; size: NA; CDR3: CATSQEATNEKLFF; DNA: TGTGCCACCTCTCAGGAAGCAACTAATGAAAAACTGTTTTTT
V: TRBV7-7; D: TRBD2; J: TRBJ2-1; size: NA; CDR3: CASSLGLAAQGEQFF; DNA: TGTGCTAGCAGCTTGGGACTAGCGGCGCAGGGTGAGCAGTTCTTC
V: TRBV7-9; D: TRBD1; J: TRBJ2-2; size: NA; CDR3: CASTQKRGLNTGELFF; DNA: TGTGCCAGCACCCAGAAAAGGGGGCTAAACACCGGGGAGCTGTTTTTT
V: TRBV5-1; D: TRBD1; J: TRBJ1-2; size: NA; CDR3: CASSTGQGDLRGYTF; DNA: TGCGCCAGCAGCACGGGACAGGGGGACCTGAGGGGCTACACCTTC
V: TRBV30; D: TRBD1; J: TRBJ1-2; size: few; CDR3: CAWRGQKAHGYTF; DNA: TGTGCCTGGAGGGGACAGAAGGCTCATGGCTACACCTTC
V: TRBV7-6; D: NA; J: TRBJ2-3; size: many; CDR3: CASSTRGWSTDTQYF; DNA: TGTGCCAGCAGCACCCGGGGATGGAGCACAGATACGCAGTATTTT
V: TRBV5-1; D: TRBD1; J: TRBJ2-2; size: NA; CDR3: CASTDRGTTNTGELFF; DNA: TGCGCCAGCACGGACAGGGGAACTACGAACACCGGGGAGCTGTTTTTT
V: TRBV5-1; D: NA; J: TRBJ2-2; size: NA; CDR3: CASSLDPGRSNTGELFF; DNA: TGCGCCAGCAGCTTGGACCCGGGGAGATCGAACACCGGGGAGCTGTTTTTT
V: TRBV19; D: NA; J: TRBJ1-2; size: NA; CDR3: CASSGQLNYGYTF; DNA: TGTGCCAGTAGTGGACAGCTGAACTATGGCTACACCTTC
V: TRBV28; D: NA; J: TRBJ1-1; size: once; CDR3: CASSSLDSITEAFF; DNA: TGTGCCAGCAGTTCCTTGGACAGTATCACTGAAGCTTTCTTT
V: TRBV5-1; D: TRBD1; J: TRBJ2-7; size: NA; CDR3: CASSYTGGGYEQYF; DNA: TGCGCCAGCAGCTATACAGGGGGCGGTTACGAGCAGTACTTC
V: TRBV12-5; D: NA; J: TRBJ1-5; size: NA; CDR3: CASGIGGNQPQHF; DNA: TGTGCTAGTGGGATCGGGGGCAATCAGCCCCAGCATTTT
V: TRBV5-1; D: TRBD1; J: TRBJ2-1; size: NA; CDR3: CASSVGQGIYNEQFF; DNA: TGCGCCAGCAGCGTAGGACAGGGGATATACAATGAGCAGTTCTTC